Included here is one TCR beta chain sequence, with context. Its target is unknown. 60 Vbeta and 13 Jbeta primers were used in PCR. In the study's own analysis: The authors later counted 65 million to 80 million unique TCR beta chains, 9 million to 14 million of them shared. Method: immunoSEQ multiplex PCR; TCRdb's copy keeps in-frame clones and lacks some. The V and J calls and clone size were taken over from that table, and D and trimming were inferred from the DNA. In the table there are 150,000 to 200,000 clones, approximately 85% of which are singletons. This record belongs to a study of cytomegalovirus exposure and HLA in healthy donors. Regarding the study as a whole: Presence/absence analyses supposed approximately even sequencing depth among donors. Serostatus for CMV was the only available immune exposure information.

Germline values: CDR1 MDHEN, CDR2 SYDVKM. Trimming cost V 3 bases and J 9 bases; bases outside gene matches: 14. This CDR3 has 16 amino acids. The chain couples TRBV28 to TRBJ2-7, with TRBD1 identical over 10 bases. The receptor was derived from a woman between 45 and 60 years old in good health and CMV-seronegative. The sample comprised PBMCs. CDR3 residues: CASSFPAGQGTFGQYF. In nucleotides, the CDR3 is TGTGCCAGCAGTTTTCCAGCGGGACAGGGGACATTCGGGCAGTACTTC.